This T cell receptor beta chain was sequenced for a study of spatial heterogeneity in lung cancer. This clonotype was seen many times. Stated time point: sample taken at primary tumor resection. The authors sequenced whole RNA from tumor, nontumor lung or frozen PBMC without sorting. TCRdb itself ran the 5' RACE reads through MiXCR, one entry per CDR3 protein. The sample lists about 48,000 distinct CDR3 sequences, 5.3% occurring once. Germline V gene sequence: CDR1 SQVTM, CDR2 ANQGSEA. Trimming removed 1 base from V and 2 bases from J, with 14 bases in between. The CDR3 extends over 15 amino acids. The material sequenced was PBMCs, taken at surgery. This clonotype originated in a male donor with early-stage non-small cell lung cancer. V is TRBV29-1 and J is TRBJ1-2; D is perhaps TRBD1 (5 bases). The CDR3 is CSVEGLRGLNYGYTF. CDR3 nucleotides: TGCAGCGTTGAAGGACTAAGGGGTCTCAACTATGGCTACACCTTC.